This T cell receptor beta chain was profiled in a study of shared clonotypes between healthy human individuals. Regarding this clone: What it binds is not known. In the same sample, other DNA sequences code for this CDR3.

The CDR3 spans 13 residues. CDR1 and CDR2 (germline): GTSNPN, SVGIG (reference sequence). The V and J ends lost 5 bases and 0 bases respectively, with 10 bases between them. Overall study results and limits: For naive CD4 cells, roughly 5.5% of clonotypes were shared across four donors.

Method: immunoSEQ multiplex PCR; TCRdb's copy keeps in-frame clones and lacks some. The sample consists of roughly 2.5 million clones, around 94% of them appearing once. Sequencing was performed on naive CD4+ T cells sorted from blood. The subset denotes: CD45RA+ positively selected. The TCR sequence derives from a man between 18 and 29 years old in good health. V gene TRBV30 combines with J gene TRBJ1-1; possible D gene TRBD1, 5 bases. The CDR3: CAWGTGLNTEAFF. The CDR3 DNA reads TGTGCCTGGGGGACCGGTTTGAACACTGAAGCTTTCTTT.